This entry concerns a single TCR beta chain. This receptor's antigen is unknown. Nothing much larger sits one base from this clone, and base qualities are not available. These data originate in a study of T cell responses to AZD1222 COVID-19 vaccine (dated by TCRdb to the early 2020s). Regarding the research as a whole: AZD1222 recipients with second doses at about 4 weeks or about 12 weeks were pooled, because spike-specific TCR depth and breadth did not differ between schedules. A total of 230 to 250 trial participants underwent TCR sequencing, of whom 207 had received two doses of AZD1222 and 26 had received two doses of the MenACWY control vaccine. Trial participants were enrolled by age into 18-55, 56-69 and 70-plus year subgroups, with 148, 28 and 57 TCR-sequenced participants respectively.

This specimen's time point label, per the study, means: baseline before first vaccination. Samples from vaccinated people were obtained from the UK trials COV001 and COV002, which included a single-blind randomized controlled phase 2/3 trial of AZD1222 (ChAdOx1 nCoV-19) in healthy adults. Trial participant PBMC samples were collected at day 0 and day 28 after the second dose for TCRbeta chain sequencing. General conclusions and limits of the study: The vaccine-associated CD4 TCRs covered the entire spike protein, and the dominant responses fell in regions 160-218 and 743-854. The 56-69-year group was small, and its depth increase did not reach significance, likely because of low power. Conclusions about previously exposed vaccinees are limited, since just five to seven AZD1222 recipients were seropositive for SARS-CoV-2 at baseline. Participants were mostly white British, with more females than males. The authors suggested clonal diversity may have been underestimated. Because no samples from the day 14 peak response were available, repertoires could be characterized only after the peak T cell response. Spike-specific TCR breadth and depth rose significantly after two AZD1222 doses compared with day 0 and with MenACWY recipients. Reportedly, almost half of the unique spike-specific TCRs recognized epitopes lying outside the regions that are mutated in the B.1.351 and B.1.1.7 variants.

Including cysteine and phenylalanine, the CDR3 has 13 amino acids. Only CDR3 DNA is held: 39 bases, read in frame from base 1. The germline V gene yields SGHRS for CDR1 and YFSETQ for CDR2. The junction shows trimming of 2 bases on V and 8 bases on J, plus 8 bases between the germline ends. The CDR3 regions of human TCRbeta chains were analyzed by immunosequencing. In the original analysis: TCRs in the repertoires were compared against a reference library of SARS-CoV-2-specific TCRs that had been generated with the MIRA antigen-specificity platform. Breadth was defined as the fraction of unique TCRs that were SARS-CoV-2-associated. Depth was defined as the fraction of total T cells that were SARS-CoV-2-associated. Each spike-specific TCR was assigned to its reactive spike region and to a CD4 or CD8 class using the MIRA data. Log10-transformed breadth and depth values were compared by one-way ANOVA with Sidak's multiple comparisons tests. TCRdb limited this immuneACCESS table to in-frame rearrangements with V and J called. A share of clones is missing; checked studies link under half to unresolved V genes, and the rest is unexplained. Clonal size and the V and J genes are those of that table, whereas D and trimming came from the DNA. The sample has some 200,000 clones on record, about nine tenths of them singletons. The ten largest clones capture roughly 6% of the sample.

This receptor chain uses TRBV5-1 and TRBJ1-6; the D gene identity is not certain. This sequence originates from an adult in good health. Sequencing used peripheral blood, obtained on day 0 of AZD1222 vaccination. The CDR3 loop reads CASSFGLDSPLHF. The DNA reads TGCGCCAGCAGCTTTGGACTAGATTCACCCCTCCACTTT.